This is a list of T cell receptor beta chains from one sample in a study of blood T cell repertoires in COVID-19. TCRdb keeps only in-frame clones here, not all; method: immunoSEQ multiplex PCR. In the table there are about 160,000 clones, about four fifths of which are singletons. Sequences were obtained from peripheral blood. Receptor source: a man between 65 and 79 years old who had recovered from COVID-19. Each CDR3 is given without its conserved first and last residue. Size tells how often a clone was seen (once, few, many) or the class of an expanded clone, and some rows leave it out.

TRBV5-1	-	TRBJ1-6	ASSVTGRNSPLH
TRBV19	-	TRBJ1-2	ASSTIDRARGYT
TRBV5-6	-	TRBJ1-4	ASSLAGSSNEKLF
TRBV5-1	few	TRBJ1-6	ASSLRDRGLDTLH
TRBV30	-	TRBJ1-6	AWRGTTGVTFYNSPLH
TRBV9	-	TRBJ1-6	ASSPQGARNSPLH
TRBV12-3/TRBV12-4	few	TRBJ1-2	ASGQGRGYT
TRBV9	-	TRBJ1-3	ASSPIYSGNTIY
TRBV4-3	few	TRBJ1-3	ASSQRQGTSGNTIY
TRBV5-4	-	TRBJ2-3	ASSLNRTSGSRDTQY
TRBV27	few	TRBJ1-2	ASSYRAKQDYGYT
TRBV28	few	TRBJ2-3	ASAIERRVGTGGPDTQY
TRBV18	-	TRBJ1-5	ASSPAQAGQPQH
TRBV30	-	TRBJ1-6	AWRVDRDSPLH
TRBV7-2	-	TRBJ2-1	ASSLRVYNEQF
TRBV7-8	-	TRBJ2-2	ASSLASANTGELF
TRBV25-1	-	TRBJ1-5	ASSPPGQGANQPQH
TRBV7-2	-	TRBJ1-1	ASSLFQGRLNTEAF
TRBV5-4	-	TRBJ1-1	ASSPPEGRTEAF
TRBV5-1	once	TRBJ2-3	ASSLRGGGSGTDTQY
TRBV27	-	TRBJ2-7	ASSRLSGTESYEQY
TRBV5-1	-	TRBJ2-5	ASSLVPAAVQETQY
TRBV12-3/TRBV12-4	-	TRBJ1-5	ASSPTDQPQH
TRBV9	-	TRBJ1-4	ASSRTVSTNEKLF
TRBV2	-	TRBJ1-5	ASRVIENQPQH
TRBV9	-	TRBJ2-2	ASSVGLVTGELF
TRBV18	-	TRBJ2-7	ASSHRLAGKSSYEQY
TRBV5-1	-	TRBJ2-1	ASSPHDRSSYNEQF
TRBV3-1/TRBV3-2	-	TRBJ2-6	AISGTGTPRGANVLT
TRBV10-3	-	TRBJ1-4	AISEFTTNEKLF
TRBV28	-	TRBJ1-5	ASSLGARAQPQH
TRBV15	once	TRBJ2-7	ATSRGGVASGNHEQY
TRBV2	-	TRBJ2-7	ARQGLGGYEQY
TRBV12-3/TRBV12-4	once	TRBJ1-6	ASSLNRDSPLH
TRBV18	-	TRBJ2-7	ASSPPGTGNEQY
TRBV27	-	TRBJ2-3	ASRIDSSDTQY
TRBV4-1	few	TRBJ2-1	ASSQVSAGANEQF
TRBV10-3	-	TRBJ2-7	AIGRTSGSDEQY
TRBV6-1	-	TRBJ1-5	ASSETGGGQPQH
TRBV7-7	many	TRBJ2-1	ASSPGRGASNEQF
TRBV30	once	TRBJ2-5	AWSVPLTSGSGWETQY
TRBV10-2	once	TRBJ2-1	ASSESPAGEQF